The entry that follows covers one T cell receptor (beta chain) sequence. This entry is derived from a study of molecular identifiers for immune sequencing clone quantification. Each CDR3 protein gets one entry after TCRdb re-called the PCR reads with MiXCR. The sample includes approximately 680,000 distinct CDR3 sequences, 25% seen only once; the top ten take 0.7% to 0.95%. This TCR was recovered from a human donor in good health. Some libraries in this study had Jurkat cell RNA spiked in. Sequencing input: naive CD8+ T cells from blood, with Jurkat cell RNA spiked in. Subset described: FACS-sorted CD8+CD4-CCR7+CD45RA+ naive T cells.

CDR3 in amino acids: CASSLGNSGEQYF. The CDR3 DNA is TGTGCCAGCAGCTTAGGGAATTCGGGGGAGCAGTACTTC. V is TRBV7-9 and J is TRBJ2-7; possibly TRBD2 for D (5 bases). The germline CDR1 and CDR2 sequences are SEHNR and FQNEAQ (reference sequence). This CDR3 contains 13 residues. Between the trimmed V and J ends, which lost 1 base and 7 bases, there was a span of 11 bases.